A single sample gave rise to the 10 T cell receptor beta chains below, sequenced in a study of graft-versus-host responses after intestinal transplantation. Generated by immunoSEQ multiplex PCR, the TCRdb table keeps only in-frame clones and is missing some. The data show tens of thousands of clones, roughly 92% seen once. The sequencing used bone marrow, collected 734 days after intestinal transplantation. The receptors derive from a human patient who received an intestinal transplant, so some T cells may come from the graft donor.

V is TRBV18 and J is TRBJ2-7; 9 bases map to TRBD1. The CDR3 length is 14 residues. The germline V gene has CDR1 KGHSH and CDR2 LQKENI. V dropped 3 bases and J dropped 7; count of bases not matched to a gene: 7. In DNA form, the CDR3 reads TGTGCCAGCTCACCCGTGACAGGGGGGCGAGAGCAGTACTTC. Amino acids: CASSPVTGGREQYF.

The chain uses TRBV6-5 and TRBJ1-2; 7 bases line up with TRBD1. Unmatched junction bases numbered 2, after V lost 5 bases and J lost 5 bases. The CDR3 covers 12 residues. CDR1 and CDR2 from the germline V gene are MNHEY and SVGAGI. In nucleotides, the CDR3 is TGTGCCAGCAGTGAACAGGGGTATGGCTACACCTTC. Protein sequence: CASSEQGYGYTF.

This chain joins TRBV12-5 and TRBJ2-1, with D uncertain. Deletions cut 2 bases from V and 6 bases from J, with 14 bases between. The CDR3 runs 15 residues. Germline loops: CDR1 LGHNT, CDR2 FRNRAP. CDR3 nucleotide sequence: TGTGCTAGTGGTTTGAGCAGAAAACACCCCAATGAGCAGTTCTTC. This encodes CASGLSRKHPNEQFF.

The CDR3 DNA follows: TGTGCCAGCAGCTTAATAGGGGGGGTTACAGATACGCAGTATTTT. Amino acid sequence: CASSLIGGVTDTQYF. The gene calls are TRBV7-3 and TRBJ2-3, with D perhaps TRBD2 (7 bases). CDR3 length: 15 amino acids. V shed 1 base and J shed 3 bases, with 11 bases lying between them. The germline V gene has CDR1 SGHTA and CDR2 FQGTGA.

This rearrangement joins TRBV4-1 to TRBJ2-2; D unresolved. The CDR3 extends over 14 amino acids. The germline CDR1 and CDR2 sequences are MGHRA and YSYEKL. Between the trimmed V and J ends, which lost 0 bases and 6 bases, there was a span of 8 bases. CDR3 loop: CASSQEFQPGELFF. Written as DNA, the CDR3 is TGCGCCAGCAGCCAAGAATTCCAGCCCGGGGAGCTGTTTTTT.

This CDR3 reads CASSRDRDGNQPQHF. For the CDR3, the DNA is TGTGCCAGCAGCCGGGACAGGGATGGCAATCAGCCCCAGCATTTT. The chain joins TRBV7-9 to TRBJ1-5, with TRBD1 identical over 9 bases. Losses at the gene ends were 5 bases for V and 2 bases for J; bases not matched to a gene: 4. Per germline, CDR1 SEHNR and CDR2 FQNEAQ (reference sequence). This CDR3 has 15 amino acids.

This clone was detected only once. This CDR3 is CASSGSHSRYGYTF. The CDR3 DNA reads TGTGCCAGCAGTGGGTCGCACAGTCGTTATGGCTACACCTTC. This chain uses TRBV6-5 with TRBJ1-2; no clear D gene. The CDR3 runs 14 residues. Germline V gene data show CDR1 as MNHEY and CDR2 as SVGAGI. The V and J ends lost 5 bases and 5 bases respectively, with 15 bases between them.

This sequence joins TRBV18 and TRBJ1-5; D call uncertain. The CDR3 sequence is 12 residues long. Germline-derived CDR1 and CDR2 are KGHSH and LQKENI. V lost 3 bases to trimming and J lost 0 bases, with 0 bases between them. Here the CDR3 reads CASSPSNQPQHF. CDR3 bases: TGTGCCAGCTCACCTAGCAATCAGCCCCAGCATTTT.

Written as DNA, the CDR3 is TGTGCCAGCAGCTTAGCGCTCGAGACCCAGTACTTC. Translated: CASSLALETQYF. V usage is TRBV7-6 and J usage is TRBJ2-5; D is unclear. V lost 0 bases and J lost 5, with 4 bases in between. In germline, CDR1 is SGHVS, CDR2 FNYEAQ. The CDR3 has 12 residues.

Only one count was recorded for this clone. The V call is TRBV7-3, the J call TRBJ1-1; 7 nucleotides match TRBD1. Looked up from germline, CDR1 is SGHTA and CDR2 is FQGTGA. The CDR3 totals 14 residues. V was pared by 5 bases and J by 0 bases, with 3 bases of the junction left unmatched. The CDR3 protein is CASSEQGMNTEAFF. DNA for the CDR3: TGTGCCAGCAGCGAACAGGGGATGAACACTGAAGCTTTCTTT.